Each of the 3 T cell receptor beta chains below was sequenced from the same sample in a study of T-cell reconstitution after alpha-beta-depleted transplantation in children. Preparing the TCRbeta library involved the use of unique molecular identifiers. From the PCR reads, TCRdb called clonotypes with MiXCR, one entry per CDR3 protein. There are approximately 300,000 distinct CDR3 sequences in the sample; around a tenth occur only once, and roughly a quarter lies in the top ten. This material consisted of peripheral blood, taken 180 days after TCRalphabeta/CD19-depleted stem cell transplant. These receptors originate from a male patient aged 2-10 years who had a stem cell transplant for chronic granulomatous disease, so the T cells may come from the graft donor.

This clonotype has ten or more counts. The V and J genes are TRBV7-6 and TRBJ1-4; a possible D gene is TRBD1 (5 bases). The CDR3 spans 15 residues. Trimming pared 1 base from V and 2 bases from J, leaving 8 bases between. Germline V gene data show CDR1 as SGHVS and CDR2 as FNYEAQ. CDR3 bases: TGTGCCAGCAGCTTAGGAGGGGTGACTAATGAAAAACTGTTTTTT. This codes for CASSLGGVTNEKLFF.

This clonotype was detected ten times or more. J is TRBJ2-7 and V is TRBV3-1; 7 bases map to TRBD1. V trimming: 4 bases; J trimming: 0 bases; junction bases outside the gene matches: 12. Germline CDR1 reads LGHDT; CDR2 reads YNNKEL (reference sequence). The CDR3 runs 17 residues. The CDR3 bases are TGTGCCAGCAGCCCAACTCGTATGACAGGGCCCTCCTACGAGCAGTACTTC. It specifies CASSPTRMTGPSYEQYF.

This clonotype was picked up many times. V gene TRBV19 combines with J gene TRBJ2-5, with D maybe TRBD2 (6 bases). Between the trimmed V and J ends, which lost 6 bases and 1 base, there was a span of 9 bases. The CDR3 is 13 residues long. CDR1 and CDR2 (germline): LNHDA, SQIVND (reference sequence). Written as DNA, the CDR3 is TGTGCCAGTAGCAGACTAGTCCAAGAGACCCAGTACTTC. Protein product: CASSRLVQETQYF.